This T cell receptor beta chain was sequenced for a study of blood T cell repertoires in COVID-19 (TCRdb year 2020). Background on the whole study: Samples from collaborators originated in the United States, Italy and Spain and spanned both the acute and convalescent phases of COVID-19. Where HLA class I and class II types were available, the types were taken from metadata supplied by the sample provider, not from assay-based typing. The repertoires were made available in a free public database intended to serve as a resource for research on the immune response to SARS-CoV-2. Deeply sampled blood TCRbeta repertoires from subjects exposed to, actively infected with, or recovered from COVID-19 were included in the dataset. The sample metadata nearly always contained a de-identified subject ID, COVID-19 status, age in years and sex. The prospective study material was composed of cDNA or gDNA derived from T cells, B-cell-depleted T cells, or PBMCs. Samples came from the ongoing ImmuneRACE study (first 160 participants) plus 1,254 subjects from 6 global collaborators. Results the study describes overall, beyond this receptor: How much clinical and demographic metadata was included differed by source and by participant, and the metadata was provided uncurated.

The immunoSEQ Assay, a bias-controlled multiplex PCR, was used to amplify TCRbeta CDR3 regions from genomic DNA. The authors' pipeline ran thus. Within the assay, amplification of reference gene primers was used to estimate how many nucleated cells each sample contained. Sequence reads were collapsed and filtered to measure the absolute abundance of every unique TCRbeta CDR3 rearrangement. For each sample, productive Simpson clonality was calculated by taking the square root of Simpson's diversity index across productive rearrangements. Imported from immuneACCESS, the table was reduced by TCRdb to in-frame sequences with V and J called. These copies leave out some clones; in studies compared against another copy, an unresolved V gene accounts for under half, and the cause of the remainder is not known. That table furnishes V, J and clone size, whereas the DNA furnished D and trimming. The sample data list some 120,000 clones, and 84% of these were observed just once. Approximately 12% of the sample goes to the ten largest clones.

From its cysteine to its phenylalanine, the CDR3 spans 13 amino acids. Just the 39-base CDR3 DNA is kept, in frame starting at base 1. The trim is 11 bases for V and 0 bases for J, with a gap of 14 bases between the germline ends. CDR1 and CDR2 are drawn from the germline V gene: MNHEY, SVGAGI. Another Seattle source contributed samples from volunteer blood donors who had recovered from COVID-19. The collaborating institutions used their own protocols to collect whole blood in K2EDTA tubes. For TCRbeta analysis, collaborators shipped samples in one of three forms: frozen whole blood, isolated PBMCs, or DNA extracted from either of those sample types. Comments on this clone: What this receptor recognizes is not known. No much larger clonotype is one base removed from it; base qualities were not supplied.

This TCR was recovered from a woman in her thirties who had recovered from COVID-19. The sequenced material came from peripheral blood. The chain joins TRBV6-5 to TRBJ2-7; the D segment could be TRBD2, given 5 matching bases. Here is the DNA: TGTGCCTCCCAGGAAACTAGCTCCTACGAGCAGTACTTC. Its coded protein is CASQETSSYEQYF.